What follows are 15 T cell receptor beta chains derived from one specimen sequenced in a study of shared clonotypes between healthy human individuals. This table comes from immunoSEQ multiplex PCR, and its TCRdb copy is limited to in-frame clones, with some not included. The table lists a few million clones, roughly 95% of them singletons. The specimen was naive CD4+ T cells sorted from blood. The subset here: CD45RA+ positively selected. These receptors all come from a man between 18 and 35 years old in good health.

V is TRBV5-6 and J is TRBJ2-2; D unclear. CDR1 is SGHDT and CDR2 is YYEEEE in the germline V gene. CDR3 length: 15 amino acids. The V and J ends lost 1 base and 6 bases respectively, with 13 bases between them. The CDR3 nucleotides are TGTGCCAGCAGCTTGATGGGTTTGGGCTCCGGGGAGCTGTTTTTT. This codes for CASSLMGLGSGELFF. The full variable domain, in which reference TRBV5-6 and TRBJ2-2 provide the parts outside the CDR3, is DAGVTQSPTHLIKTRGQQVTLRCSPKSGHDTVSWYQQALGQGPQFIFQYYEEEERQRGNFPDRFSGHQFPNYSSELNVNALLLGDSALYLCASSLMGLGSGELFFGEGSRLTVL.

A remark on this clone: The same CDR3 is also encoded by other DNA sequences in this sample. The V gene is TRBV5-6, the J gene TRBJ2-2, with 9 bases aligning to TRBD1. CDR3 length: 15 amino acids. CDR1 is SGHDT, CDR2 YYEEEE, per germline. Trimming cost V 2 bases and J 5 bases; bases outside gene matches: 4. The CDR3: CASSFGTGRTGELFF. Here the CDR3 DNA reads TGTGCCAGCAGCTTCGGGACAGGGCGGACCGGGGAGCTGTTTTTT.

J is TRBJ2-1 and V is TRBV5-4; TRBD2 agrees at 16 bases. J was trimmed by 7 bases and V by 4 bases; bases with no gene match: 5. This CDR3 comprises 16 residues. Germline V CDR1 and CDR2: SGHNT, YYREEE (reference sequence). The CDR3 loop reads CASSTGLAGGRNEQFF. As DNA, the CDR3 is TGTGCCAGCAGCACGGGACTAGCGGGGGGGCGTAATGAGCAGTTCTTC.

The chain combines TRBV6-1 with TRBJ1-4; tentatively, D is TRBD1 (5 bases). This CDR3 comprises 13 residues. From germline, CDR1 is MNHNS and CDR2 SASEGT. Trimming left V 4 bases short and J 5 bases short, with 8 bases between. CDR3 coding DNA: TGTGCCAGCAGTGGACAGTCCAATGAAAAACTGTTTTTT. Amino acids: CASSGQSNEKLFF.

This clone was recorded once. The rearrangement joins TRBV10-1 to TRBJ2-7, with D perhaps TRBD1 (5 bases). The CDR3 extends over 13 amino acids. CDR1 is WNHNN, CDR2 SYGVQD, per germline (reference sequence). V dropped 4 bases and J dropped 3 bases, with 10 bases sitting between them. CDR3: CASSGSTVYEQYF. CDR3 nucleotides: TGCGCCAGCAGTGGATCGACAGTCTACGAGCAGTACTTC.

In nucleotides, the CDR3 is TGCGCCAGCAGTGAATCAGGGGGCGCCACAACTAATGAAAAACTGTTTTTT. It specifies CASSESGGATTNEKLFF. The V gene is TRBV10-2, the J gene TRBJ1-4; TRBD1 matches at 8 bases. Germline V gives CDR1 WSHSY, CDR2 SAAADI. This CDR3 has 17 amino acids. V lost 3 bases and J lost 0; bases outside the gene matches: 6.

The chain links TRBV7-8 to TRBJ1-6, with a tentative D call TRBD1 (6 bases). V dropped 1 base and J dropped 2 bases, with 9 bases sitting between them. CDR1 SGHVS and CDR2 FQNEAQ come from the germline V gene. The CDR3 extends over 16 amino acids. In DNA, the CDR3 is TGTGCCAGCAGCTTAGGAGGACAGACCTATAATTCACCCCTCCACTTT. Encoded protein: CASSLGGQTYNSPLHF.

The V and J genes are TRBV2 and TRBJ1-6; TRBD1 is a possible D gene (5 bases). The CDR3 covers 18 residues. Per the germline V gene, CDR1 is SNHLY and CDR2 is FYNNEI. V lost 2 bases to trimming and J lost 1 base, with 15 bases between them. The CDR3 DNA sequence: TGTGCCAGCAGTGAATTAGCAGGGCAGAGATCCTATAATTCACCCCTCCACTTT. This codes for CASSELAGQRSYNSPLHF.

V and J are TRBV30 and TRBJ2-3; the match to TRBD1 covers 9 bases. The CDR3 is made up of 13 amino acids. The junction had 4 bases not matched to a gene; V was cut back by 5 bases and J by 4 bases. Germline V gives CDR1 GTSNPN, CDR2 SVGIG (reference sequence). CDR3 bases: TGTGCCTGGGATCGACAGGGGGCAGATACGCAGTATTTT. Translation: CAWDRQGADTQYF.

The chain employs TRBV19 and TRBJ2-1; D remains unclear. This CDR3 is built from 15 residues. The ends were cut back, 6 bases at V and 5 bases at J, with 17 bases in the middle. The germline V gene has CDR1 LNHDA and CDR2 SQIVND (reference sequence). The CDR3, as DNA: TGTGCCAGTAGCCCGACCCAACCTCTAGACAATGAGCAGTTCTTC. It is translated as CASSPTQPLDNEQFF.

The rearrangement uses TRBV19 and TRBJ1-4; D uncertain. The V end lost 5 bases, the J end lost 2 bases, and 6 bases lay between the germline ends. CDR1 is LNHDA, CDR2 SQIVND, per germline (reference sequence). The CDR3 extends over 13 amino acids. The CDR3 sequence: CASSASTNEKLFF. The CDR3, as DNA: TGTGCCAGTAGTGCATCGACTAATGAAAAACTGTTTTTT.

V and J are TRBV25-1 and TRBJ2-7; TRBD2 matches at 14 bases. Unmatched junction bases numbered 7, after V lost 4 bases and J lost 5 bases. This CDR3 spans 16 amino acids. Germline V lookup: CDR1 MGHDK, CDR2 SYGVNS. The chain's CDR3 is CASSGTSGGTGNEQYF. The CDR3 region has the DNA TGTGCCAGCAGTGGGACTAGCGGGGGGACTGGGAACGAGCAGTACTTC.

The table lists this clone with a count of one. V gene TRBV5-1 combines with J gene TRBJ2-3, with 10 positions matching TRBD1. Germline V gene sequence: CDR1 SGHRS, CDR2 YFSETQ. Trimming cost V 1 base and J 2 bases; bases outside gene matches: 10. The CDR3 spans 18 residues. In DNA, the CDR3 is TGCGCCAGCAGCTTGCTGCCCTCCGGGACAGGGGCCACAGATACGCAGTATTTT. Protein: CASSLLPSGTGATDTQYF.

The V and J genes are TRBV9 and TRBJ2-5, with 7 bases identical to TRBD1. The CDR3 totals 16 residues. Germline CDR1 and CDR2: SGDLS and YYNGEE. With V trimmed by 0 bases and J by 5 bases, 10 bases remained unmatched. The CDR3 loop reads CASSVGQGQPRETQYF. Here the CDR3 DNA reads TGTGCCAGCAGCGTAGGACAGGGACAGCCGCGGGAGACCCAGTACTTC.

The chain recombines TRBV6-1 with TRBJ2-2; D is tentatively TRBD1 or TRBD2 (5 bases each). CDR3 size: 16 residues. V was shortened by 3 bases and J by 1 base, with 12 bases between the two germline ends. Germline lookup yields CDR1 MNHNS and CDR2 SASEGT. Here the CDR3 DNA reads TGTGCCAGCAGTGAGACCGGGACGGGGAACACCGGGGAGCTGTTTTTT. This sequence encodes CASSETGTGNTGELFF.